The rows below give T cell receptor beta chains drawn from one sample of a study of blood T cell repertoires in COVID-19. Produced via immunoSEQ multiplex PCR; TCRdb's table is partial and in-frame only. The data contain 300,000 to 400,000 clones, about nine tenths of them singletons. Source material: peripheral blood. The receptors originated from a woman between 25 and 40 years old with COVID-19, enrolled during active disease. Each CDR3 is given with its conserved first and last residue. D genes are given only for firm matches. A clone size is listed for some rows: how often the clone was seen (once, few, many), or a class if it is expanded.

d_call clone_size j_call cdr3_length v_call cdr3_aa cdr3_nt
TRBD1 few TRBJ1-5 15 TRBV3-1/TRBV3-2 CASSQRGQLNEPQHF TGTGCCAGCAGCCAGCGGGGACAGCTGAATGAGCCCCAGCATTTT
TRBD1 . TRBJ1-1 16 TRBV28 CASSFDGQASNTEAFF TGTGCCAGCAGTTTCGACGGACAGGCGTCGAACACTGAAGCTTTCTTT
. . TRBJ1-1 16 TRBV5-4 CASSPMGGTMNTEAFF TGTGCCAGCAGCCCAATGGGAGGGACCATGAACACTGAAGCTTTCTTT
. . TRBJ2-3 15 TRBV28 CASSFSRGATDTQYF TGTGCCAGCAGTTTCAGCCGGGGGGCAACTGATACGCAGTATTTT
TRBD2 . TRBJ2-3 15 TRBV25-1 CASSRIAGSTDTQYF TGTGCCAGCAGTCGGATAGCGGGAAGCACAGATACGCAGTATTTT
. . TRBJ1-4 12 TRBV5-1 CASSGAREKLFF TGCGCCAGCAGTGGGGCACGTGAAAAACTGTTTTTT
. . TRBJ1-4 14 TRBV19 CASTRGGLNEKLFF TGTGCCAGTACCCGGGGGGGATTAAATGAAAAACTGTTTTTT
. . TRBJ1-1 15 TRBV7-2 CASSLAGGLNTEAFF TGTGCCAGCAGCTTAGCCGGGGGTTTAAACACTGAAGCTTTCTTT
TRBD1 . TRBJ2-1 14 TRBV7-9 CASSPRDRVNEQFF TGTGCCAGCAGCCCACGGGACAGGGTGAATGAGCAGTTCTTC
. . TRBJ1-1 13 TRBV5-1 CASSPQENTEAFF TGCGCCAGCAGCCCACAGGAGAACACTGAAGCTTTCTTT
. . TRBJ2-2 15 TRBV4-2 CASSPGAGGYGELFF TGTGCCAGCAGCCCGGGGGCAGGGGGGTACGGGGAGCTGTTTTTT
. . TRBJ2-3 13 TRBV5-4 CASSLEPRRAQYF TGTGCCAGCAGCTTGGAACCTAGGAGGGCGCAGTATTTT
TRBD1 once TRBJ1-1 16 TRBV4-1 CASSQDQRTGNTEAFF TGCGCCAGCAGCCAAGATCAGAGGACAGGGAACACTGAAGCTTTCTTT
. . TRBJ1-1 13 TRBV2 CASSEGSGTEAFF TGTGCCAGCAGTGAAGGGTCGGGGACTGAAGCTTTCTTT
. . TRBJ1-2 12 TRBV2 CASSVRAGGYTF TGTGCCAGCAGTGTCCGGGCGGGTGGCTACACCTTC